The sequence of this TCR beta chain was determined in a study of shared clonotypes between healthy human individuals. Study information: Researchers assigned three CD4 naive, three CD4 memory, two CD8 naive and one CD8 memory plate to each donor.

Clones were read by immunoSEQ multiplex PCR, and TCRdb kept only the in-frame ones, dropping some. The sample holds approximately 320,000 clones, about 74% seen once. The V end was cut by 3 bases, the J end by 4 bases, with 12 bases between. CDR1 WNHNN and CDR2 SYGVQD come from the germline V gene (reference sequence). This CDR3 has 15 residues. Sequenced material: memory CD4+ T cells sorted from blood. Documented subset: CD45RA-negative fraction. V is TRBV10-1 and J is TRBJ2-2, with D possibly being TRBD1 (5 bases). This TCR derives from a man aged 25-45 years in good health. CDR3 residues: CASSDFQGATGELFF. CDR3 bases: TGCGCCAGCAGTGACTTCCAGGGTGCCACCGGGGAGCTGTTTTTT.